The subject of this entry is one TCR beta chain. Its antigen is still unknown. Per-base quality was not reported, and no clone a single base away is much larger than it. The immunoSEQ hsTCRB Kit, with multiplexed V- and J-gene primers, was used to amplify TCR-beta CDR3 regions from genomic DNA. Unique DNA barcodes were added in a second PCR, and samples were pooled together with a negative and a positive control. The pooled TCR-beta libraries were sequenced using a 150-cycle paired-end protocol on an Illumina MiSeq. The authors' analysis ran thus. Raw sequencing data were processed by Adaptive Biotechnologies into a report containing normalized, annotated TCR-beta repertoires. T-cell density was calculated by normalizing TCR-beta templates to usable DNA, with usable DNA estimated through amplification of housekeeping genes. Richness was the count of unique rearrangements, and clonality was defined as 1 minus Pielou's evenness. Intratumor TCR heterogeneity between regions was quantified with the Jaccard index, the Morisita overlap index, and the proportion of shared top-20 clonotypes. TCRdb carries this immuneACCESS record with in-frame sequences only. Its versions omit some clonotypes, under half of them owing to an unresolved V gene in the studies checked, with the rest unexplained. The V and J calls and clone size were taken over from that table, and D and trimming were inferred from the DNA. The sample table records several thousand clones; approximately 76% of these occur just once. The top ten clones comprise about 8.7% of the sample.

The donors were limited-stage small-cell lung cancer patients who had surgical resection in Hangzhou, China, between the late 2000s and the early 2020s. Every donor underwent upfront surgery with no preoperative chemotherapy or radiotherapy, and no donor received immunotherapy either before or after surgery. Each of the roughly 20 patients in the sequenced cohort was a smoker or a heavy second-hand smoker. To represent spatial heterogeneity of the primary tumors, a grid approach was used to collect three regions from each tumor FFPE block. Tumor regions were macrodissected to enrich malignant cells, and only regions expected to yield at least 150 ng DNA were selected. To characterize T cell repertoire heterogeneity, the study applied multi-region TCR-beta sequencing to resected limited-stage small-cell lung cancers and to tumor-adjacent lung tissue. Genomic DNA was extracted from FFPE tissue using the AllPrep DNA/RNA FFPE Kit (Qiagen).

This record comes from a study of T cells and copy number aberrations in small-cell lung cancer (dated by TCRdb to the early 2020s). Looking at the study overall: TCR repertoire sequencing was paired with whole-exome sequencing of the same tumor regions to relate T cell metrics to mutations and copy number aberrations. Tumor TCR data existed for under 20 patients, and around 15 patients had TCR data from both tumor tissue and normal tissue. General conclusions and limits of the study: High heterogeneity of the TCR repertoire was observed across regions, with roughly 75-98% of clones restricted to a single region, representing a lower overlap than in localized NSCLC. The study was limited by a small sample size because surgical resection is uncommon in small-cell lung cancer, and validation of the findings is required. Every specimen was formalin-fixed paraffin-embedded tissue, a material known to introduce sequencing artifacts. Tumors had lower T-cell density, richness and clonality than adjacent lung tissue, but the difference in density was not significant. Higher copy number aberration burden was negatively correlated with tumor T-cell density, richness and clonality.

This clonotype originated in a man in his forties or fifties with small cell lung cancer. The sample taken for sequencing was tumor tissue.

In nucleotides, the sequence is TGTGCCAGTATAGAACAGGGGTCCTCTAACACTGAAGCTTTCTTT. Translated, this is CASIEQGSSNTEAFF. The chain couples TRBV5-6 to TRBJ1-1, with 7 middle bases fitting TRBD1. Its CDR3 holds 15 amino acids, cysteine through phenylalanine. Just the 45-base CDR3 DNA is kept, in frame starting at base 1. Trimming removed 8 bases from V and 2 bases from J; the gene matches leave 12 bases unexplained. CDR1 and CDR2 are read off the germline V gene as SGHDT and YYEEEE. The entire variable domain, with the stretches around the CDR3 drawn from the reference TRBV5-6 and TRBJ1-1 proteins, is DAGVTQSPTHLIKTRGQQVTLRCSPKSGHDTVSWYQQALGQGPQFIFQYYEEEERQRGNFPDRFSGHQFPNYSSELNVNALLLGDSALYLCASIEQGSSNTEAFFGQGTRLTVV.